These T cell receptor beta chains were read from a single sample in a study of memory CD4+ T cells and cytomegalovirus serostatus. Profiled with immunoSEQ multiplex PCR; TCRdb holds only in-frame clones, not every one. The table records more than 45,000 clones, roughly 81% of them present only once. Sequenced input: memory CD4+ T cells from blood. The receptors were gathered from an adult in good health and CMV-seronegative. Each CDR3 is given with its conserved first and last residue. The D gene is left open where the match is weak. Clone size is not always given. Where it is, it says once, few, many or a class for expanded clones.

>.|TRBD2|TRBV28|13|TRBJ2-1
TGTGCCAGCAATGCGGGAGGGCGAAATGAGCAGTTCTTC
CASNAGGRNEQFF
>.|TRBD2|TRBV29-1|18|TRBJ2-1
TGCAGCGTTCGCAACCCTAAAAAGCCTAGCGGGAGCACCAATGAGCAGTTCTTC
CSVRNPKKPSGSTNEQFF
>.|TRBD1|TRBV5-4|15|TRBJ2-7
TGTGCCAGCAGCCGTGACAGGGGGCGAACCTACGAGCAGTACTTC
CASSRDRGRTYEQYF
>few|.|TRBV28|16|TRBJ1-5
TGTGCCAGCAGTTTGCGAGGGCTCTATAGCAATCAGCCCCAGCATTTT
CASSLRGLYSNQPQHF
>.|TRBD1|TRBV5-6|17|TRBJ1-1
TGTGCCAGCAGCTTGGCCGGCAGGGGGCTTATTGGGACTGAAGCTTTCTTT
CASSLAGRGLIGTEAFF
>.|TRBD2|TRBV28|14|TRBJ2-1
TGTGCCAGCCTTAGCGGGGGAAGCTACAATGAGCAGTTCTTC
CASLSGGSYNEQFF
>.|.|TRBV7-2|13|TRBJ1-1
TGTGCCAGCAGCTTAGCGGCGGTCACTGAAGCTTTCTTT
CASSLAAVTEAFF
>.|.|TRBV15|16|TRBJ2-2
TGTGCCACCAGCAGAGCCTTACCAAAAGACAGGGGGGAGCTGTTTTTT
CATSRALPKDRGELFF
>.|.|TRBV6-4|13|TRBJ1-1
TGTGCCAGCAGTTTCGACAGGAACACTGAAGCTTTCTTT
CASSFDRNTEAFF
>few|.|TRBV11-3|14|TRBJ1-3
TGTGCCAGCAGCTTTGCAGACTCTGGAAACACCATATATTTT
CASSFADSGNTIYF
>.|.|TRBV28|17|TRBJ1-1
TGTGCCAGCAGTCCGTCCGGGACACTAAAGATGAACACTGAAGCTTTCTTT
CASSPSGTLKMNTEAFF
>.|.|TRBV5-1|16|TRBJ2-2
TGCGCCAGCAGTCCCCTGAGAGCCATGGCGGGGGGGGAGCTGTTTTTT
CASSPLRAMAGGELFF
>.|.|TRBV21-1|14|TRBJ1-1
TGTGCCAGCAACCGACCGGGGATTAACACTGAAGCTTTCTTT
CASNRPGINTEAFF
>.|.|TRBV11-3|14|TRBJ2-7
TGTGCCAGCAGCTTAATCGTCAGGGAAACCGAGCAGTACTTC
CASSLIVRETEQYF